The rows below give T cell receptor beta chains drawn from one sample of a study of blood T cell repertoires in COVID-19. The data were produced by immunoSEQ multiplex PCR, yet TCRdb's version contains in-frame clones alone and is incomplete. The table shows 120,000 to 150,000 clones, with 85% to 90% occurring only once. The specimen sequenced was peripheral blood. These receptors were collected from a woman aged 60-75 years with active COVID-19. CDR3s leave out the opening cysteine and the closing phenylalanine or tryptophan.

>TRBV21-1|TRBJ2-5
ASSFLAGEGQETQY
>TRBV28|TRBJ2-1
AASSLSASGGYNEQF
>TRBV27|TRBJ2-1
ASSLMGGLVGNEQF
>TRBV7-3|TRBJ1-2
ASSFGTGSTYT
>TRBV25-1|TRBJ2-7
ASSEGFAGEQY
>TRBV7-3|TRBJ1-1
ASSIRDRDWCTEAF
>TRBV19|TRBJ2-1
ASSISGTGAFNEQF
>TRBV15|TRBJ2-1
ATSSPGGLAVPRDEQF
>TRBV7-2|TRBJ2-1
AAFIRLAGYNEQF
>TRBV4-2|TRBJ2-7
ASSQDGTSASYEQY
>TRBV28|TRBJ2-5
ASSPWASAYPRETQY
>TRBV18|TRBJ2-2
ASLEADGELF
>TRBV6-2/TRBV6-3|TRBJ2-7
ASSPSAGYEQY
>TRBV5-1|TRBJ2-1
ASSSGTGGNNEQF
>TRBV7-2|TRBJ2-1
ASSSLTSGRTMKQF
>TRBV3-1/TRBV3-2|TRBJ2-2
ASTGPLVAGELF
>TRBV3-1/TRBV3-2|TRBJ1-2
ASSHPIPGTGYT
>TRBV7-2|TRBJ1-2
ASSLPGVNYGYT
>TRBV7-3|TRBJ2-7
ASFAGTGGREQY
>TRBV28|TRBJ2-4
ASSRYPRQAKNIQY
>TRBV6-2/TRBV6-3|TRBJ2-3
ASSYSASGRLDTQY
>TRBV28|TRBJ1-1
ASSLGGVAAEEAF
>TRBV21-1|TRBJ2-5
ASSKTGDGQETQY
>TRBV6-2/TRBV6-3|TRBJ2-1
ASSYSKVQGLAGGPIEQF
>TRBV28|TRBJ2-7
ASNLSTQDYLANEQY
>TRBV28|TRBJ2-3
ATGESSTDTQY
>TRBV6-5|TRBJ2-7
ASSKQGVNYEQY
>TRBV7-8|TRBJ2-7
ASSYTPPGDEQY
>TRBV3-1/TRBV3-2|TRBJ1-1
ARPGQPEGSEAF
>TRBV28|TRBJ2-7
ASSPPRAGAYEQY